Described below is a single T cell receptor (beta chain) sequence and its context. The antigen remains unidentified. The sample's time point: week 47, end of study. Vaccination comprised doses that each held 300 ug of mutant IDH1 20-mer peptide, plus topical imiquimod. The data stem from a study of a mutant IDH1 vaccine in newly diagnosed glioma. The table came from immunoSEQ multiplex PCR; TCRdb's copy has only in-frame clones and leaves some out. The sample carries about 24,000 clones, roughly 82% recorded once. The CDR3 covers 14 residues. In germline, CDR1 is SGHAT, CDR2 FQNNGV. The V gene lost 7 bases and the J gene lost 1 base, with 14 bases spanning the gap.

V and J are TRBV11-2 and TRBJ2-7, with a weak D call TRBD1 (5 bases). This TCR was sampled from a man aged 35-49 years with glioma. Some clones in this sample may be carry-over from other donors' samples. The sample consisted of PBMCs, taken from a glioma patient whose treatment included an IDH1 peptide vaccine. This CDR3 is CASTLTAISYEQYF. The CDR3 nucleotides are TGTGCCAGCACTTTGACAGCCATTTCCTACGAGCAGTACTTC.